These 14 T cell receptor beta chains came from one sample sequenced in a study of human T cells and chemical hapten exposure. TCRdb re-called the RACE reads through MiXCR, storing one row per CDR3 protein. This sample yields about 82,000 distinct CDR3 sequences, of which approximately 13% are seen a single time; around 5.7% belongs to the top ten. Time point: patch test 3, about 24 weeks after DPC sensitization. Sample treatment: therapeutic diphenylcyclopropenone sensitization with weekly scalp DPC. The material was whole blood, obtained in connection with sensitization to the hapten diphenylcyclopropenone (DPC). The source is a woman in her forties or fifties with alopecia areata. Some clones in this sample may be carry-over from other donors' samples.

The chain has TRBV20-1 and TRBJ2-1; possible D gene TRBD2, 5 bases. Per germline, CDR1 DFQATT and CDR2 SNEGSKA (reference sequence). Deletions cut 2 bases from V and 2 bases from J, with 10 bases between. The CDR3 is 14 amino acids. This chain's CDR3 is CSARTREAYNEQFF. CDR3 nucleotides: TGCAGTGCTAGAACTAGAGAAGCCTACAATGAGCAGTTCTTC.

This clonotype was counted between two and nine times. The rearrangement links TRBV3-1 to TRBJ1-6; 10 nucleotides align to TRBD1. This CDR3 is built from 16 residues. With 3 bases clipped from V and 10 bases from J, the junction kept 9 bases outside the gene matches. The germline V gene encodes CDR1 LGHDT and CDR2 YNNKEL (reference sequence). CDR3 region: CASSHRRQGAGSPLHF. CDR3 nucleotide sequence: TGTGCCAGCAGCCACCGGCGACAGGGGGCCGGGTCACCCCTCCACTTT.

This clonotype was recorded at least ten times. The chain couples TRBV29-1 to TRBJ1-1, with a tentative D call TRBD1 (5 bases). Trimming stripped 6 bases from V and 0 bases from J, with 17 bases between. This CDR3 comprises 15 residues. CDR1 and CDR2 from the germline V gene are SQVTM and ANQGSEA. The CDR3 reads CSVALPGRVNTEAFF. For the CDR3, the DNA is TGCAGCGTAGCCTTGCCGGGACGGGTGAACACTGAAGCTTTCTTT.

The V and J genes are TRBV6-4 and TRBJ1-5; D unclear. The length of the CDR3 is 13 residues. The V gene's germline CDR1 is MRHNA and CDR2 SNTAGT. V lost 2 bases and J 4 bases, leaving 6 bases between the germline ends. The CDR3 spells CASSDRINQPQHF. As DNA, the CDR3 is TGTGCCAGCAGTGACAGGATAAATCAGCCCCAGCATTTT.

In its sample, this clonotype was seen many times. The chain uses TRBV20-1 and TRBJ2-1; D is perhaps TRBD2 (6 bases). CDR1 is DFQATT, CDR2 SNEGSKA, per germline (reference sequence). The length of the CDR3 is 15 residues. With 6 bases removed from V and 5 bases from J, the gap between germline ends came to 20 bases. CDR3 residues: CSAFSSAGPDNEQFF. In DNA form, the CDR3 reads TGCAGTGCATTCTCGTCAGCGGGCCCCGACAATGAGCAGTTCTTC.

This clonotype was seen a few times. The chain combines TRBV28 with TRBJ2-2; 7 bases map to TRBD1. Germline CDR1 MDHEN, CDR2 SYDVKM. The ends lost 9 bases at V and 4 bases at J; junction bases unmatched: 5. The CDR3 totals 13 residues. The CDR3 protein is CASRGPGTGELFF. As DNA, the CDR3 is TGTGCCAGTAGGGGGCCGGGCACCGGGGAGCTGTTTTTT.

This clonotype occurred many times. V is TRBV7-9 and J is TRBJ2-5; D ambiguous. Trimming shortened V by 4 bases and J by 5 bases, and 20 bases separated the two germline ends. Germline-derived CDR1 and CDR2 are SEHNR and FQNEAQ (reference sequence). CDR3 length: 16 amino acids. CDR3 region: CASSSVGANLPETQYF. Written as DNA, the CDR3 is TGTGCCAGCAGCTCCGTTGGCGCAAACCTTCCGGAGACCCAGTACTTC.

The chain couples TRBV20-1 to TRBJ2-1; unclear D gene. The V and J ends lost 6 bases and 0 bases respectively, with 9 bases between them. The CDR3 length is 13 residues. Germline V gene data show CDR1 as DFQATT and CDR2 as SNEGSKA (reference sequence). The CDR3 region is CSARSPSYNEQFF. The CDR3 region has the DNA TGCAGTGCCCGGAGCCCCTCCTACAATGAGCAGTTCTTC.

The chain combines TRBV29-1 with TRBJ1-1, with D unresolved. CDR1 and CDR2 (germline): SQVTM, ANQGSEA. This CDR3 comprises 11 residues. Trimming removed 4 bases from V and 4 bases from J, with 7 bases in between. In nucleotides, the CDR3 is TGCAGCGTTGGAGTTAGCACTGAAGCTTTCTTT. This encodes CSVGVSTEAFF. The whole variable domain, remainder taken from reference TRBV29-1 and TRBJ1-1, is SAVISQKPSRDICQRGTSLTIQCQVDSQVTMMFWYRQQPGQSLTLIATANQGSEATYESGFVIDKFPISRPNLTFSTLTVSNMSPEDSSIYLCSVGVSTEAFFGQGTRLTVV.

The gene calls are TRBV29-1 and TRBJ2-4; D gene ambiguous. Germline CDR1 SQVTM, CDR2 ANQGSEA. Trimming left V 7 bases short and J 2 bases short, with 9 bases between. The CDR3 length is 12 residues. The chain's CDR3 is CSAMSTKNIQYF. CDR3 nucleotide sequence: TGCAGCGCCATGTCAACCAAAAACATTCAGTACTTC.

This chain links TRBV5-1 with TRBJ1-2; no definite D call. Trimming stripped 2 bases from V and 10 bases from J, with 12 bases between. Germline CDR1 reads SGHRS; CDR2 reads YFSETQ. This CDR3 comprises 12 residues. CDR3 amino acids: CASSLGRIHYTF. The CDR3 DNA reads TGCGCCAGCAGCTTAGGACGGATACACTACACCTTC.

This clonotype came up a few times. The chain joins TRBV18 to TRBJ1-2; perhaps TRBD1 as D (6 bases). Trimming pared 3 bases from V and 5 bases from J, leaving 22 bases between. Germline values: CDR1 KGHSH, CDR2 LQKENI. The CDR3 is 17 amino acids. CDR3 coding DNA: TGTGCCAGCTCACCCTCCGGGACACTTAAAGAGGCATATGGCTACACCTTC. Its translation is CASSPSGTLKEAYGYTF.

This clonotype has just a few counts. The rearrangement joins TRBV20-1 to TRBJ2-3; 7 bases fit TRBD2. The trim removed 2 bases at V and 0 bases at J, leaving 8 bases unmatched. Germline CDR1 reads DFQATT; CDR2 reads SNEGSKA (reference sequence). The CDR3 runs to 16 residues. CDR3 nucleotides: TGCAGTGCTAGATCCCAGCGGGATTATAGCACAGATACGCAGTATTTT. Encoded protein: CSARSQRDYSTDTQYF.

The CDR3 nucleotides are TGTGCCAGCAGTGAAAGCCCTTATAGGATACAGTTCTTC. Residues: CASSESPYRIQFF. This rearrangement joins TRBV6-1 to TRBJ2-1, with D unresolved. Germline V gene data show CDR1 as MNHNS and CDR2 as SASEGT. The V gene lost 2 bases and the J gene lost 13 bases, with 15 bases spanning the gap. There are 13 residues in the CDR3.